This T cell receptor (beta chain) was documented in a study of vaccination effects on CD4 cells after COVID-19. After removal of 7 bases from V and 4 bases from J, the junction contained 8 bases not matched to a gene. The length of the CDR3 is 15 residues. Germline lookup yields CDR1 SGHNT and CDR2 YYREEE (reference sequence). Sequencing used immunoSEQ multiplex PCR; TCRdb keeps in-frame clones, though not all of them. This repertoire shows 25,000 to 30,000 clones, roughly 81% found once; its top ten account for roughly 15%. About this clone: Its antigen is not identified.

Prior to sequencing, the ViraFEST assay stimulated PBMC with viral peptide pools, which expanded the antigen-specific CD4+ T cells. Culture lasted around eleven days before CD4+ T cell isolation. Participants each got two BNT162b2 or mRNA-1273 vaccine doses. Every well got around 2 million PBMC, which were grown with around 10 IU/ml IL-2 and roughly 10 ug/ml peptides. Sequenced material: CD4+ T cells from PBMCs cultured with HCoV-229E spike peptides, taken after COVID-19 vaccination. The chain couples TRBV5-4 to TRBJ2-7, with 13 nucleotides matching TRBD2. The TCR sequence derives from a human donor who received a COVID-19 vaccine. This chain's CDR3 is CASGPMGLAGYEQYF. Here the CDR3 DNA reads TGTGCCAGCGGGCCCATGGGACTAGCGGGGTACGAGCAGTACTTC.